The 6 T cell receptor beta chains presented below share a single source sample, sequenced in a study of OX40 agonist ivuxolimab in advanced cancers. The protocol was immunoSEQ multiplex PCR, while the TCRdb copy is restricted to in-frame clones and leaves out a portion. The sample consists of 40,000 or so clones, roughly 80% of them appearing once. The material was CD4+ or CD8+ T cells sorted from blood, obtained in a trial of the OX40 agonist ivuxolimab. These receptors all come from an adult with an advanced solid tumor such as melanoma, head and neck, liver or kidney cancer.

The DNA for the CDR3 is TGTGCCAGCAGCTTAATGAGCGGGGGAACAGATACGCAGTATTTT. Protein product: CASSLMSGGTDTQYF. V usage is TRBV11-2 and J usage is TRBJ2-3; 8 nucleotides align to TRBD2. This CDR3 region has 15 residues. The J segment lost 3 bases and the V segment lost 2 bases, leaving 4 bases of the junction unmatched. CDR1 is SGHAT and CDR2 is FQNNGV in the germline V gene.

By share, this clone ranks as medium-sized. The V gene is TRBV4-1, the J gene TRBJ1-5; D unclear. The CDR3 totals 15 residues. Germline V gene sequence: CDR1 MGHRA, CDR2 YSYEKL. Trimming left V 3 bases short and J 0 bases short, with 9 bases between. The CDR3 DNA reads TGCGCCAGCAGCCACAGCCAGAGTAGCAATCAGCCCCAGCATTTT. Protein sequence: CASSHSQSSNQPQHF.

The V gene is TRBV4-3, the J gene TRBJ2-6; no firm D call. Germline CDR1 is LGHNA and CDR2 is YSLEER. The CDR3 spans 16 residues. V shed 2 bases and J shed 0 bases, with 8 bases lying between them. The CDR3 spells CASSQTGFSGANVLTF. In DNA form, the CDR3 reads TGCGCCAGCAGCCAAACCGGGTTCTCTGGGGCCAACGTCCTGACTTTC.

The rearrangement uses TRBV4-2 and TRBJ1-1, with unresolved D. This CDR3 has 14 amino acids. V lost 0 bases and J lost 4, with 9 bases in between. Germline V gene data show CDR1 as LGHNA and CDR2 as YNFKEQ. The CDR3, as DNA: TGTGCCAGCAGCCAAGAAGAGGCGAGCACTGAAGCTTTCTTT. It translates to CASSQEEASTEAFF.

This chain connects TRBV2 to TRBJ2-1; the D call may be TRBD1 or TRBD2 (5 bases each). Germline-derived CDR1 and CDR2 are SNHLY and FYNNEI. The CDR3 consists of 13 residues. V lost 8 bases and J lost 7, with 15 bases in between. The CDR3 loop is CASGRQPGNEQFF. DNA for the CDR3: TGTGCCAGCGGGAGACAGCCGGGAAATGAGCAGTTCTTC.

This clone showed up just once. The chain uses TRBV2 and TRBJ2-7; 7 positions match TRBD1. The CDR3 spans 14 residues. Germline CDR1 is SNHLY and CDR2 is FYNNEI. V was clipped by 8 bases and J by 4 bases; unmatched bases: 11. In DNA form, the CDR3 reads TGTGCCAGCGCCCGCCGGGGACAGATTTACGAGCAGTACTTC. Translated, it gives CASARRGQIYEQYF.